Listed below are T cell receptor beta chains from one sample, sequenced in a study of technical replicates of blood from a few donors. Using immunoSEQ multiplex PCR, the repertoire was profiled, and TCRdb retains in-frame clones only, with some absent. The sample lists 75,000 to 100,000 clones, about 96% occurring once. What was sequenced was T cells isolated from PBMCs. All receptors come from a human donor in good health. CDR3s include the opening cysteine and the closing phenylalanine or tryptophan. A D gene is named only where the DNA matches it firmly. Size is stated for part of the rows, as once, few or many counts, or as a class when the clone is expanded.

v_gene,d_gene,j_gene,abundance,CDR3aa,CDR3nt
TRBV4-1,-,TRBJ2-1,-,CASSQESDYNEQFF,TGCGCCAGCAGCCAAGAGAGTGACTACAATGAGCAGTTCTTC
TRBV10-3,-,TRBJ2-5,-,CAISEGGAETQYF,TGTGCCATCAGTGAGGGGGGCGCTGAGACCCAGTACTTC
TRBV18,-,TRBJ2-7,-,CASSPPASVRVSHYEQYF,TGTGCCAGCTCACCACCGGCTAGCGTGAGAGTCTCCCACTACGAGCAGTACTTC
TRBV19,TRBD1,TRBJ1-6,-,CASMAGQGRSPLHF,TGTGCCAGTATGGCGGGACAGGGTAGGTCACCCCTCCACTTT
TRBV4-2,TRBD1,TRBJ2-4,-,CASSQEPATDRVGPRNIQYF,TGTGCCAGCAGCCAAGAACCGGCTACAGACAGGGTCGGGCCCCGAAACATTCAGTACTTC
TRBV6-6,TRBD2,TRBJ2-5,-,CASSGGLNLETQYF,TGTGCCAGCAGTGGGGGACTAAACCTAGAGACCCAGTACTTC
TRBV5-1,TRBD2,TRBJ2-1,once,CASSQPAAGGLNEQFF,TGCGCCAGCAGCCAGCCCGCAGCGGGGGGGCTCAATGAGCAGTTCTTC
TRBV6-4,TRBD2,TRBJ2-3,few,CASSRTSGGSDTQYF,TGTGCCAGCAGTCGGACTAGCGGGGGGTCAGATACGCAGTATTTT
TRBV7-9,TRBD1,TRBJ2-7,once,CASSPRDRGIREQYF,TGTGCCAGCAGCCCGCGGGACAGGGGAATTCGAGAGCAGTACTTC
TRBV2,-,TRBJ2-3,-,CASSEDTGGTDTQYF,TGTGCCAGCAGTGAAGATACGGGGGGCACAGATACGCAGTATTTT
TRBV11-2,-,TRBJ2-4,-,CASSLEVYVGGIQYF,TGTGCCAGCAGCTTAGAGGTCTACGTAGGGGGCATTCAGTACTTC
TRBV10-1,-,TRBJ2-5,-,CASSRTAQETQYF,TGCGCCAGCAGTAGGACAGCCCAAGAGACCCAGTACTTC
TRBV11-2,-,TRBJ1-1,-,CASSLDRQGLTEAFF,TGTGCCAGCAGCTTAGATCGCCAGGGCCTCACTGAAGCTTTCTTT
TRBV11-2,TRBD1,TRBJ1-2,-,CASSLAGGDLGYTF,TGTGCCAGCAGCTTGGCAGGGGGTGATTTGGGCTACACCTTC
TRBV2,-,TRBJ2-7,-,CASRDNYEQYF,TGTGCCAGCAGGGACAACTACGAGCAGTACTTC
TRBV5-1,-,TRBJ2-3,-,CASSSQGSTDTQYF,TGCGCCAGCAGCTCCCAGGGAAGCACAGATACGCAGTATTTT
TRBV13,TRBD1,TRBJ2-7,once,CASSPDRGRYEQYF,TGTGCCAGCAGCCCTGACAGGGGGCGATACGAGCAGTACTTC
TRBV18,-,TRBJ1-5,-,CASSLADEPQHF,TGTGCCAGCTCATTAGCCGATGAGCCCCAGCATTTT
TRBV2,TRBD1,TRBJ2-5,-,CASRIPGQGVETQYF,TGTGCCAGCAGGATACCGGGACAGGGAGTAGAGACCCAGTACTTC
TRBV15,-,TRBJ1-1,once,CATSRDEADTEAFF,TGTGCCACCAGCAGAGATGAGGCGGACACTGAAGCTTTCTTT
TRBV5-4,-,TRBJ1-1,-,CASSLGLEAFF,TGTGCCAGCAGCTTGGGTCTTGAAGCTTTCTTT
TRBV29-1,TRBD2,TRBJ2-2,-,CSAGTSGVRGTGELFF,TGCAGCGCTGGGACTAGCGGGGTCAGAGGGACCGGGGAGCTGTTTTTT
TRBV2,TRBD1,TRBJ1-1,few,CASSRDRRTEAFF,TGTGCCAGCAGTAGGGACAGAAGGACTGAAGCTTTCTTT
TRBV27,TRBD2,TRBJ2-5,-,CASSPAGLAGRETQYF,TGTGCCAGCAGTCCCGCGGGACTAGCGGGAAGAGAGACCCAGTACTTC
TRBV7-9,-,TRBJ1-1,-,CASSFPVNTEAFF,TGTGCCAGCAGCTTCCCAGTGAACACTGAAGCTTTCTTT
TRBV7-9,-,TRBJ1-5,-,CASSLEGYSNQPQHF,TGTGCCAGCAGCTTAGAGGGGTATAGCAATCAGCCCCAGCATTTT
TRBV2,TRBD1,TRBJ1-1,-,CASRGTGLNSFF,TGTGCCAGCAGGGGGACAGGACTGAATTCTTTCTTT
TRBV4-1,-,TRBJ2-1,-,CASSQEAPVISYNEQFF,TGCGCCAGCAGCCAAGAGGCCCCAGTAATCTCCTACAATGAGCAGTTCTTC
TRBV20-1,TRBD1,TRBJ2-5,-,CSADRGETQYF,TGCAGTGCGGACAGGGGGGAGACCCAGTACTTC
TRBV29-1,TRBD2,TRBJ2-1,-,CSLGGNSNRYNEQFF,TGCAGCCTGGGGGGGAATAGTAACCGCTACAATGAGCAGTTCTTC
TRBV2,TRBD1,TRBJ2-7,once,CASNRDRAYEQYF,TGTGCCAGTAATCGGGACAGGGCCTACGAGCAGTACTTC
TRBV27,TRBD1,TRBJ2-1,-,CASSLFGRGSYNEQFF,TGTGCCAGCAGTTTATTTGGCAGGGGGTCCTACAATGAGCAGTTCTTC
TRBV2,-,TRBJ1-1,-,CASEERVTDMNTEAFF,TGTGCCAGCGAGGAACGAGTGACAGATATGAACACTGAAGCTTTCTTT
TRBV6-1,TRBD1,TRBJ2-4,-,CASEGTEIKNIQYF,TGTGCCAGCGAGGGGACAGAAATCAAAAACATTCAGTACTTC
TRBV19,TRBD1,TRBJ1-4,-,CASMGTGVDEKLFF,TGTGCCAGTATGGGGACAGGTGTGGATGAAAAACTGTTTTTT
TRBV4-1,TRBD2,TRBJ2-7,-,CASSQIAGAYEQYF,TGCGCCAGCAGCCAAATAGCGGGAGCTTACGAGCAGTACTTC
TRBV12-5,-,TRBJ1-1,-,CASGLVHQGPTEAFF,TGTGCTAGTGGTTTGGTACACCAGGGGCCCACTGAAGCTTTCTTT
TRBV5-1,TRBD1,TRBJ1-1,-,CASSFDTGGAPLVNTEAFF,TGCGCCAGCAGCTTTGATACAGGGGGCGCACCGTTGGTGAACACTGAAGCTTTCTTT
TRBV5-6,-,TRBJ2-1,-,CASEQFNEQFF,TGTGCCAGCGAACAGTTTAATGAGCAGTTCTTC
TRBV21-1,-,TRBJ1-4,-,CASSKGVGRGNEKLFF,-
TRBV9,-,TRBJ2-7,-,CASSVATRERNEQYF,TGTGCCAGCAGCGTAGCTACCCGGGAGCGGAACGAGCAGTACTTC
TRBV27,TRBD2,TRBJ2-1,-,CASSFIREGRYNEQFF,TGTGCCAGCAGTTTTATAAGGGAGGGGAGGTACAATGAGCAGTTCTTC
TRBV5-6,-,TRBJ1-1,-,CASSLPNSGTEAFF,TGTGCCAGCAGCTTACCGAACAGTGGGACTGAAGCTTTCTTT
TRBV29-1,TRBD1,TRBJ2-3,-,CSVERRGQGEDTQYF,TGCAGCGTTGAAAGGCGCGGGCAGGGGGAAGATACGCAGTATTTT